This entry concerns a single TCR beta chain. Followed longitudinally, the Seattle patients had been enrolled during active infection. The table came from immunoSEQ multiplex PCR; TCRdb's copy has only in-frame clones and leaves some out. The sample consists of 150,000 to 200,000 clones, around 81% of them appearing once. This record belongs to a study of blood T cell repertoires in COVID-19. Study details: Acute and convalescent COVID-19 specimens originated in the United States, Italy and Spain. T cells, B-cell-depleted T cells, or PBMCs provided the cDNA or gDNA that served as material.

The V gene lost 2 bases and the J gene lost 8 bases, with 22 bases spanning the gap. This CDR3 has 16 amino acids. Germline V lookup: CDR1 SGHRS, CDR2 YFSETQ. The sample comprised peripheral blood. The receptor was isolated from a woman aged 40 to 50 with COVID-19, enrolled during active disease. This chain joins TRBV5-1 and TRBJ1-1; a weak D match, TRBD1 (5 bases). CDR3 loop: CASSLPQAQGPGEAFF. DNA for the CDR3: TGCGCCAGCAGCTTACCTCAAGCCCAGGGCCCAGGCGAAGCTTTCTTT.